The T cell receptor (beta chain) under discussion was sequenced for a study of control samples from healthy donors and cancer patients. Clones were read by immunoSEQ multiplex PCR, and TCRdb kept only the in-frame ones, dropping some. In the table there are 73,000 or so clones, roughly 90% of which are singletons. V was clipped by 5 bases and J by 1 base; unmatched bases: 9. CDR1 SGHTA and CDR2 FQGTGA come from the germline V gene. The CDR3 has 16 amino acids. The chain uses TRBV7-3 and TRBJ2-5; 8 nucleotides agree with TRBD2. The sample was blood. The receptor was derived from a woman aged 50 to 60 in good health. The CDR3 region is CASSRRGLGAQETQYF. The CDR3 DNA reads as TGTGCCAGCAGCCGTCGGGGACTAGGGGCCCAAGAGACCCAGTACTTC.